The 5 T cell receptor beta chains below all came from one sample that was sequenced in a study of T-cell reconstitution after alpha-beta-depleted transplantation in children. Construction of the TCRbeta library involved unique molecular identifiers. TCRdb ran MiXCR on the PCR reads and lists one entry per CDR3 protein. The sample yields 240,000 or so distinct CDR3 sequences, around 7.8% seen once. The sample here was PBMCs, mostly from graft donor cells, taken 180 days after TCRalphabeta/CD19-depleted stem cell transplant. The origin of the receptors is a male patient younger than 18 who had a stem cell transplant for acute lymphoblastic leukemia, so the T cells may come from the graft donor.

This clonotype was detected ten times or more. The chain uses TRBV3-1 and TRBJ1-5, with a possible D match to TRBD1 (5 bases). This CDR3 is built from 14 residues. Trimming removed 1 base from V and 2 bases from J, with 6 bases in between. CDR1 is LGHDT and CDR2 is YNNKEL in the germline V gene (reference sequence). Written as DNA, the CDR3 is TGTGCCAGCAGCCAAGGAGGGGGCAATCAGCCCCAGCATTTT. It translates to CASSQGGGNQPQHF.

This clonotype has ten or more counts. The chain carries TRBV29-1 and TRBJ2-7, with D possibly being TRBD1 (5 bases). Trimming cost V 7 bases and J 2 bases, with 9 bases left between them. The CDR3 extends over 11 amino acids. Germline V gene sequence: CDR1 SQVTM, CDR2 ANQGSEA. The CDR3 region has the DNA TGCAGCGGATCGGACACCTACGAGCAGTACTTC. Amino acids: CSGSDTYEQYF.

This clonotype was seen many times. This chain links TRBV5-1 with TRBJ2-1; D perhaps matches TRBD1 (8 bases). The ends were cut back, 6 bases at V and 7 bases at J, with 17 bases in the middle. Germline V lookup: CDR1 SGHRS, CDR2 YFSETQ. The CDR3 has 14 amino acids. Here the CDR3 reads CASKPTGGGNEQFF. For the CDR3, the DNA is TGCGCCAGCAAGCCAACAGGGGGAGGGAATGAGCAGTTCTTC. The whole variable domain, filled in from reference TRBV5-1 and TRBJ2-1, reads KAGVTQTPRYLIKTRGQQVTLSCSPISGHRSVSWYQQTPGQGLQFLFEYFSETQRNKGNFPGRFSGRQFSNSRSEMNVSTLELGDSALYLCASKPTGGGNEQFFGPGTRLTVL.

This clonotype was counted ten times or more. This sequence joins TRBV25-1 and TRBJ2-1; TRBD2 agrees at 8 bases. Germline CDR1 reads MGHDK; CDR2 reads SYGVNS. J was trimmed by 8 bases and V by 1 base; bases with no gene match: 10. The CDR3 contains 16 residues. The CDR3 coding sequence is TGTGCCAGCAGTGAATCCCCTCGACTAGCGAGCGATGAGCAGTTCTTC. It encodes CASSESPRLASDEQFF.

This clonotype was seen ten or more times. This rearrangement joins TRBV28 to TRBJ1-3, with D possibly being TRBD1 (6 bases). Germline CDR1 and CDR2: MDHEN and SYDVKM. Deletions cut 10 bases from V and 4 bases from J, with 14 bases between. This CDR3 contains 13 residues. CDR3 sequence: CATLTGLGNTIYF. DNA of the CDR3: TGTGCCACCCTTACAGGGCTGGGAAACACCATATATTTT. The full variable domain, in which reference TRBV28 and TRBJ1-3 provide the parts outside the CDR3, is DVKVTQSSRYLVKRTGEKVFLECVQDMDHENMFWYRQDPGLGLRLIYFSYDVKMKEKGDIPEGYSVSREKKERFSLILESASTNQTSMYLCATLTGLGNTIYFGEGSWLTVV.